This TCR beta chain derives from a study of blood T cell repertoires in COVID-19. Study-wide background: Donors in the United States, Italy and Spain gave samples during acute or convalescent COVID-19. The analysed material was cDNA or gDNA that came from T cells, B-cell-depleted T cells, or PBMCs.

As originally analysed: Cell counts per sample came from amplifying reference gene primers. Libraries were prepared by immunoSEQ multiplex PCR; TCRdb keeps only in-frame clonotypes and omits some of them. That table furnishes V, J and clone size, whereas the DNA furnished D and trimming. The sample comprises 200,000 to 300,000 clones, 88% of which are singletons, and around 1.4% rests with the top ten. CDR1 is SGHRS and CDR2 is YFSETQ in the germline V gene. The CDR3 length is 15 residues. Trimming removed 3 bases from V and 1 base from J, with 14 bases in between. The TCR originated in a man older than 75 with acute or convalescent COVID-19. The material sequenced was peripheral blood. The V and J genes are TRBV5-1 and TRBJ2-7; possibly TRBD2 for D (6 bases). The CDR3 bases are TGCGCCAGCAGCTACGGGGGAGGTGGTTCCTACGAGCAGTACTTC. It yields the protein CASSYGGGGSYEQYF.